The clone carrying this T cell receptor (beta chain) showed up just a few times. The antigen is unknown. Germline values: CDR1 LNHDA, CDR2 SQIVND (reference sequence). V was clipped by 7 bases and J by 6 bases, with 18 bases between them. The CDR3 has 15 amino acids. With 60 Vbeta and 13 Jbeta primers, the PCR was carried out. Clones were read by immunoSEQ multiplex PCR, and TCRdb kept only the in-frame ones, dropping some. The sample lists about 95,000 clones; 60% to 80% were seen once. These data belong to a study of cytomegalovirus exposure and HLA in healthy donors. Study-wide results and caveats: Owing to their indistinguishability, certain V segments, notably TRBV6-2 and TRBV6-3, were excluded. Later analysis identified several of the most significant clusters that appeared linked to common viral pathogens. Earlier analysis found most TCR beta V segments productive about 90% or about 30% of the time.

Nominal health characterized the donors when sampled, though unrecorded immune exposures were likely. Specimen: PBMCs. The receptor comes from a man aged 55 to 70 in good health and CMV-seronegative. The rearrangement joins TRBV19 to TRBJ1-4, with D uncertain. The CDR3 nucleotides read TGTGCCAGTAATCAAGGGAGGAGAGGAGATGAAAAACTGTTTTTT. Encoded protein: CASNQGRRGDEKLFF.